The clone carrying this T cell receptor beta chain came up many times. Its cognate antigen is unknown. This sample's time point: patch test 1, 2 weeks after DPC sensitization. Treatment: therapeutic diphenylcyclopropenone sensitization with weekly scalp DPC. Individual cDNA molecules each carried unique molecular identifiers attached by the library. MiXCR, applied by TCRdb to the RACE reads, yields one record per CDR3 protein. The sample has about 380,000 distinct CDR3 sequences, 4% to 5.5% seen once. This sample is part of a study of human T cells and chemical hapten exposure. General study points: No shift was seen in TCRs above 1 in 1000 frequency with DPC sensitization.

The source of this sequence is a woman aged 45-65 years with alopecia areata. Some clones in this sample may be carry-over from other donors' samples. Sequenced material: whole blood, taken in connection with sensitization to the hapten diphenylcyclopropenone (DPC).

The CDR3 nucleotides are TGTGCCAGCAGTTTCCCCCCCGGGACAGGGGGTAACCAGCCCCAGCATTTT. Its protein product is CASSFPPGTGGNQPQHF. The chain employs TRBV28 and TRBJ1-5; TRBD1 matches 11 bases. The V and J ends lost 3 bases and 7 bases, in that order; junction bases with no gene match: 11. CDR3 size: 17 residues. Germline lookup yields CDR1 MDHEN and CDR2 SYDVKM. Drawing the rest from reference TRBV28 and TRBJ1-5, the complete variable domain is DVKVTQSSRYLVKRTGEKVFLECVQDMDHENMFWYRQDPGLGLRLIYFSYDVKMKEKGDIPEGYSVSREKKERFSLILESASTNQTSMYLCASSFPPGTGGNQPQHFGDGTRLSIL.